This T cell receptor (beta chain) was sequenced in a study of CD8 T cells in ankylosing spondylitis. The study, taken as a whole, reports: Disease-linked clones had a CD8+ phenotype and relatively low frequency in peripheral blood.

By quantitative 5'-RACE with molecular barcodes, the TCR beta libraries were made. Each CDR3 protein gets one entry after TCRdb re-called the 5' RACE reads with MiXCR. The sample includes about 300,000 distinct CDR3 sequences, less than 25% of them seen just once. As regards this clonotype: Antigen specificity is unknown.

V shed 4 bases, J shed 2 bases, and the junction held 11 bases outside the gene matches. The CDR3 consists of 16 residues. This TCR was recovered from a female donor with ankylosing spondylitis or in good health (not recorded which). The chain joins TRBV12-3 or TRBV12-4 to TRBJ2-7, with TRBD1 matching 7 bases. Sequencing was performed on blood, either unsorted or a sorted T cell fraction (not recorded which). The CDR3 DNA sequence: TGTGCCAGCAGTTGGACTTACGGGACAGTGACCTACGAGCAGTACTTC. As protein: CASSWTYGTVTYEQYF.